This T cell receptor beta chain was obtained from a study of T cell changes during pregnancy in multiple sclerosis. TCRdb's copy holds only in-frame clones and misses some; the assay was immunoSEQ multiplex PCR. The sample has some 120,000 clones, around 97% seen once. Germline-derived CDR1 and CDR2 are MNHEY and SMNVEV (reference sequence). The CDR3 contains 21 residues. This clone has only one observation. One end of the junction fails to match germline, which may point to a read error. This chain joins TRBV27 and TRBJ1-2; 7 bases map to TRBD1. This specimen consisted of peripheral blood, obtained after pregnancy. The TCR originated in a female donor with multiple sclerosis, enrolled in a pregnancy study. The CDR3 DNA reads TGTGCCAGCAATTTAGTTCGACTCCCGGGACAGAACCCCAAACTTAACTATGGCTACACCTTC. It encodes CASNLVRLPGQNPKLNYGYTF.